Sequencing of this TCR beta chain was carried out in a study of blood T cell repertoires in COVID-19. About the study: The samples span acute and convalescent COVID-19 from the United States, Italy and Spain. Sources were T cells, B-cell-depleted T cells, or PBMCs; the material itself was cDNA or gDNA.

In the authors' workflow: Counts of nucleated cells, estimated from reference gene primer amplification, were obtained. The table came from immunoSEQ multiplex PCR; TCRdb's copy has only in-frame clones and leaves some out. From that table come the V and J calls and clone size; the DNA was used to work out D and trimming. This table holds fewer than 300,000 clones, 88% found once. The CDR3 contains 12 residues. V lost 6 bases and J lost 4, with 9 bases in between. To note about this clone: This CDR3 is also generated by other DNA sequences in the sample.

The rearrangement links TRBV12-3 or TRBV12-4 to TRBJ1-1; D perhaps matches TRBD1 (5 bases). The TCR originated in a woman aged 25 to 45 with acute or convalescent COVID-19. Sequenced sample: peripheral blood. CDR3 loop: CASSLRGTEAFF. CDR3 bases: TGTGCCAGCAGCTTAAGGGGCACTGAAGCTTTCTTT.